This section outlines one TCR beta chain sequence together with its context. PCR involved 60 Vbeta and 13 Jbeta primers. TCRdb's table, derived via immunoSEQ multiplex PCR, lists solely in-frame clones and lacks some. The table has 130,000 to 150,000 clones, about 73% seen once. V gave up 6 bases and J gave up 4 bases, with 12 bases separating them. In germline, CDR1 is MNHEY, CDR2 SVGAGI. CDR3 length equals 13 residues. These data are taken from a study of cytomegalovirus exposure and HLA in healthy donors. The V call is TRBV6-5, the J call TRBJ1-2; D call uncertain. The clonotype originates from a man aged 35 to 55 in good health and CMV-seropositive. The sample comprised PBMCs. The CDR3 protein is CASRKDNGYGYTF. CDR3 bases: TGTGCCAGCAGGAAAGACAACGGCTATGGCTACACCTTC.